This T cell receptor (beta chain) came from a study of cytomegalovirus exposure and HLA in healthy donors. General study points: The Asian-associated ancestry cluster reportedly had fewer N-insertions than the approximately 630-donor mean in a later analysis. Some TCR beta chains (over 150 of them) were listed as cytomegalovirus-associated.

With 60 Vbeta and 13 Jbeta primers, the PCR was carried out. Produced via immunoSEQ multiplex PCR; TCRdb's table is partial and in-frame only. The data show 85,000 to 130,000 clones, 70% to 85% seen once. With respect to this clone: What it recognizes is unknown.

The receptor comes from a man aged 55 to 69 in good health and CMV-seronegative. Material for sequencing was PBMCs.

The CDR3 DNA reads TGTGCCAGCAGTTCGTTGACAGGGTCGGGTGAAAAACTGTTTTTT. Translated: CASSSLTGSGEKLFF. The rearrangement links TRBV28 to TRBJ1-4, with 7 nucleotides matching TRBD1. The germline CDR1 and CDR2 sequences are MDHEN and SYDVKM. The junction had 9 bases not matched to a gene; V was cut back by 4 bases and J by 7 bases. The CDR3 loop spans 15 amino acids.